This T cell receptor beta chain was sequenced in a study of identical twins' blood T cells (dated by TCRdb to the early 2010s). General notes on the study: The approximately 12 libraries, six for the alpha chain and six for the beta chain, together yielded around 50 million Illumina reads. Using next-generation sequencing, the study compared the TCR alpha and beta chain repertoires of three pairs of monozygous twins to assess how genetics influences repertoire formation. Study-level results and caveats: Validation by independent studies was stated to be required for the proposed role of the TCRalpha J segment in MHC recognition during thymic selection. Because the twins were reared together, environmental influences could not be ruled out as the explanation for twin similarity. Among the most abundant TCRbeta clonotypes, each donor shared more CDR3 sequences with her twin than with unrelated donors. V gene usage, even among non-selected out-of-frame TCRbeta clonotypes, was reported to be markedly more similar within twin pairs than between unrelated donors. How many CDR3 clonotypes two donors shared depended mainly on the product of their cloneset sizes, and the twins did not clearly stray from this trend.

Preparation of the library involved 5' RACE. Sequencer: Illumina Genome Analyzer IIx. The RNA-based TCR cDNA libraries were made using a previously described protocol that was modified in several ways. To prevent cross-contamination, barcodes specific to each sample were added to both ends of every TCR cDNA library during cDNA synthesis and amplification. Per the original workflow: Between about 90,000 and nearly 500,000 clonotypes were identified per individual, with roughly 2.2 to 3.6 million CDR3-containing reads per library. After reads with improper barcode index combinations were thrown out, a cloneset for each library was built using the MiTCR software. During the assembly of CDR3 clonotypes by MiTCR, low-quality reads were filtered or rescued and PCR and sequencing errors were corrected. Artificial out-of-frame clonotypes were removed by being mapped to in-frame sequences, with one indel in the CDR3 allowed. To measure how similar V and J gene usage was between donors, Jensen-Shannon divergence was divided by mean entropy. In-frame beta chains were kept once TCRdb had trimmed the public reads at Q25 with fastp and called clones with MiXCR. Each CDR3 protein appears once, grouped with its most common genes and DNA. Clone size and V and J calls follow TCRdb, not the original study. This sample lists fewer than 450,000 distinct CDR3 sequences; roughly 28% were detected once. The ten most abundant clones make up more than 5.5% of the sample.

This clonotype came up a few times. No antigen is known for it. No base quality information exists; no much larger clone differs at one position. The germline V gene specifies MNHNS as CDR1 and SASEGT as CDR2. CDR3 length: 13 amino acids, cysteine to phenylalanine. Kept here is only the CDR3 DNA, which spans 39 bases and is read in frame from base 1. V loses 0 bases, J loses 10 bases, and the germline ends lie 12 bases apart. Donors were six healthy women forming three monozygous twin pairs. All three twin pairs had been reared together and were thought likely to have met the same infectious agents and vaccines. TCR cDNA libraries were prepared from RNA that was isolated from peripheral blood mononuclear cells.

This TCR came from a woman aged 18-49 years in good health. This chain joins TRBV6-1 to TRBJ1-1; the D gene is perhaps TRBD1, on 5 matching bases. Sequences were obtained from PBMCs. The DNA reads TGTGCCAGCAGTGAAGCGAGGGGTCCGGTAGCTTTCTTT. Translated, it reads CASSEARGPVAFF.